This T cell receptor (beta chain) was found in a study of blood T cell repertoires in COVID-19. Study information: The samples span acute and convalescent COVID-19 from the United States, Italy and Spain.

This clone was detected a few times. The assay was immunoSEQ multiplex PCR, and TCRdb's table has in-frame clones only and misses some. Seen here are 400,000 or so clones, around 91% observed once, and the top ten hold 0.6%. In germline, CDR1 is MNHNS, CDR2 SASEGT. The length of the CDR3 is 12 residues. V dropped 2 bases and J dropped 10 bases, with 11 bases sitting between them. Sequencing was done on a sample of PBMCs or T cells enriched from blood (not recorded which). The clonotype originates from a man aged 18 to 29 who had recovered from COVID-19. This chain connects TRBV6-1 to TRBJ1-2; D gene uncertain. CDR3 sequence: CASSELGRSYTF. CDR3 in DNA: TGTGCCAGCAGTGAACTCGGCAGGTCCTACACCTTC.